This T cell receptor (beta chain) is drawn from a study of T cell responses to AZD1222 COVID-19 vaccine. Turning to the study itself: Pooled samples include second doses given at about 4 or 12 weeks. Study results and caveats: Reportedly, nearly half the spike-specific TCRs target unmutated variant regions. Seropositivity was recorded at baseline in only 6 or 7 AZD1222 recipients. Vaccination with two AZD1222 doses was followed by a rise in Spike-specific TCR breadth and depth.

The assay was immunoSEQ multiplex PCR, and TCRdb's table has in-frame clones only and misses some. Among around 150,000 clones listed, roughly 90% were seen once. V was clipped by 6 bases and J by 5 bases; unmatched bases: 5. The CDR3 has 13 amino acids. In germline, CDR1 is MNHEY, CDR2 SVGAGI. Comment on this clone: Antigen specificity is unknown.

This clonotype was sampled from an adult in good health. The sequences come from peripheral blood, collected on day 0 of AZD1222 vaccination. J is TRBJ2-5 and V is TRBV6-5; TRBD2 aligns across 8 bases. The CDR3 loop is CASRRTSWETQYF. The CDR3 DNA follows: TGTGCCAGCAGACGGACTAGCTGGGAGACCCAGTACTTC.